These T cell receptor beta chains were read from a single sample in a study of blood T cell repertoires in COVID-19. The table came from immunoSEQ multiplex PCR; TCRdb's copy has only in-frame clones and leaves some out. The sample holds around 280,000 clones, 87% seen once. Source material: PBMCs or T cells enriched from blood (not recorded which). These TCRs come from a woman aged 40 to 50 who had recovered from COVID-19. Each CDR3 is given with its conserved first and last residue. A D gene is named only where the DNA matches it firmly. Size is stated for part of the rows, as once, few or many counts, or as a class when the clone is expanded.

J gene	D gene	V gene	clone size	CDR3 DNA	CDR3 protein
TRBJ2-1	TRBD2	TRBV19	-	TGTGCCACTACGAGGGGAAGTAGCGGGACCAATGAGCAGTTCTTC	CATTRGSSGTNEQFF
TRBJ2-7	-	TRBV7-2	-	TGTGCCAGCAGCGGGGGACAACACTACGAGCAGTACTTC	CASSGGQHYEQYF
TRBJ1-5	-	TRBV27	few	TGTGCCAGCAGCCATTACGGGGGAGGGGATCAGCCCCAGCATTTT	CASSHYGGGDQPQHF
TRBJ2-2	-	TRBV18	-	TGTGCCAGCTCACCGGCGGGGGCAAACACCGGGGAGCTGTTTTTT	CASSPAGANTGELFF
TRBJ2-3	TRBD1	TRBV29-1	-	TGCAGCGCCCGACAGGGGGCGCGGAAAGATACGCAGTATTTT	CSARQGARKDTQYF
TRBJ2-7	TRBD1	TRBV10-3	-	TGTGCCATCAGCCCCGGACAGGGGGGGTACGAGCAGTACTTC	CAISPGQGGYEQYF
TRBJ1-1	TRBD1	TRBV6-5	few	TGTGCCAGCAGTTCGCCGAGGACAGGGGGCTTTGAAGCTTTCTTT	CASSSPRTGGFEAFF
TRBJ1-1	-	TRBV2	-	TGTGCCAGCAGGTCCTCAGGGAACACTGAAGCTTTCTTT	CASRSSGNTEAFF
TRBJ1-1	-	TRBV3-1/TRBV3-2	-	TGTGCCAGCAGCCCGAGAACTGAAGCTTTCTTT	CASSPRTEAFF
TRBJ2-6	-	TRBV7-2	-	TGTGCCAGCAGTACCGGTGTCTCTGGGGCCAACGTCCTGACTTTC	CASSTGVSGANVLTF
TRBJ2-7	-	TRBV7-9	once	TGTGCCAGCGGGAGGAACTACGAGCAGTACTTC	CASGRNYEQYF
TRBJ2-5	-	TRBV27	-	TGTGCCAGCAGGCGACTAGTCCAAGAGACCCAGTACTTC	CASRRLVQETQYF
TRBJ1-5	-	TRBV6-5	once	TGTGCCAGCTCCCACGGGGAGGGAGGGCGGCCCCAGCATTTT	CASSHGEGGRPQHF
TRBJ1-2	TRBD1	TRBV6-2/TRBV6-3	-	TGTGCCAGCAGTTACTCGTGGACAACGACAGACAGGGTACTAAACTATGGCTACACCTTC	CASSYSWTTTDRVLNYGYTF
TRBJ2-7	-	TRBV27	-	TGTGCCAGCAGTTTACAGGCTTCCTACGAGCAGTACTTC	CASSLQASYEQYF
TRBJ2-7	-	TRBV2	-	TGTGCCAGCAGCGGGGTGATCCACTACGAGCAGTACTTC	CASSGVIHYEQYF